These T cell receptor beta chains were read from a single sample in a study of cytomegalovirus exposure and HLA in healthy donors. Data came from immunoSEQ multiplex PCR; TCRdb stores just in-frame clones and leaves some out. This sample has about 120,000 clones, with 65% to 75% found just once. The source material was PBMCs. These receptors were taken from a man aged 30-40 years in good health and CMV-seropositive. CDR3s include the opening cysteine and the closing phenylalanine or tryptophan. D genes are given only for firm matches. For some rows the clone size is stated as once, few or many, or as a class when expanded; others skip it.

>-|TRBD1|TRBV7-9|TRBJ1-2
TGTGCCAGCAGCCTCACAGGGGATGGCTACCCCTTC
CASSLTGDGYPF
>-|-|TRBV2|TRBJ2-1
TGTGCCAGCACCGGTGATTACAGCTCCTACAATGAGCAGTTCTTC
CASTGDYSSYNEQFF
>-|-|TRBV30|TRBJ2-1
TGTGCCTGGGGGGACTGGGGACTTGATCAGTTCTTC
CAWGDWGLDQFF
>-|-|TRBV5-1|TRBJ1-6
TGCGCCAGCAGCTCAAGACAGGATTCACCCCTCCACTTT
CASSSRQDSPLHF
>-|-|TRBV18|TRBJ1-6
TGTGCCAGCTCTCTTAACAGGGCCGAAAATTCACCCCTCCACTTT
CASSLNRAENSPLHF
>-|-|TRBV5-6|TRBJ1-2
TGTGCCAGCAGCCCGACCGGGGAGTGGTATGGCTACCCCTTC
CASSPTGEWYGYPF
>-|-|TRBV5-6|TRBJ1-4
TGTGCCAGCAGCCACGGGACACCTAATGAAAAACTGTTTTTT
CASSHGTPNEKLFF
>-|-|TRBV30|TRBJ1-4
TGTGCCTGGAGTGTACTGTTTGGGGCGCGACGGAGTGCAGGGCCGATCGAAAAACTGTTTTTT
CAWSVLFGARRSAGPIEKLFF
>-|TRBD1|TRBV5-1|TRBJ1-1
TGCGCCAGCAGCGGACGACAGGGGCGGAACACTGAAGCTTTCTTT
CASSGRQGRNTEAFF
>-|TRBD1|TRBV11-1|TRBJ1-5
TGTGCCAGCAGCTCAGGGACAGCAAGCAATCAGCCCCAGCATTTT
CASSSGTASNQPQHF
>-|-|TRBV7-9|TRBJ2-3
TGTGCCAGCAGCTTATCGTATGAGGCCATAGATACGCAGTATTTT
CASSLSYEAIDTQYF
>-|-|TRBV6-4|TRBJ2-3
TGTGCCAGCAGTGACTCGGCAGACACAGATACGCAGTATTTT
CASSDSADTDTQYF
>-|TRBD1|TRBV7-3|TRBJ2-2
TGTGCCAGCAGCTCCCTCCAAACGACAGGGGCCGTAATAGACACCGGGGAGCTGTTTTTT
CASSSLQTTGAVIDTGELFF
>-|-|TRBV5-1|TRBJ2-7
TGCGCCAGCAGCTTGGGAGGGGGAGAGCAGTACTTC
CASSLGGGEQYF
>-|-|TRBV5-6|TRBJ2-2
TGTGCCAGCAGCTGGACAACGAACACCGGGGAGCTGTTTTTT
CASSWTTNTGELFF
>-|TRBD2|TRBV9|TRBJ2-3
TGTGCCAGCAGCGGCCCGGGACTAGCGGGCACAGATACGCAGTATTTT
CASSGPGLAGTDTQYF
>-|-|TRBV21-1|TRBJ1-3
TGTGCCAGCAGCACTGAAGGGGTTGTATGGGTTATCCGCTCTGGAAACACCATATATTTT
CASSTEGVVWVIRSGNTIYF
>-|-|TRBV19|TRBJ1-5
TGTGCCAGTAGTATCGGCCGGGGACAGCCCCAGCATTTT
CASSIGRGQPQHF
>-|-|TRBV5-1|TRBJ2-1
TGCGCCAGCAGCTTGTCCCAGGCCAGCTCCTACAATGAGCAGTTCTTC
CASSLSQASSYNEQFF
>-|-|TRBV5-1|TRBJ2-7
TGCGCCAGCAGCTTGGGAGCCAGGGAAGTATCCTACGAGCAGTACTTC
CASSLGAREVSYEQYF
>few|TRBD1|TRBV2|TRBJ1-5
TGTGCCAGCCGAATCGACAGGGGGCTTCAGCCCCAGCATTTT
CASRIDRGLQPQHF
>-|-|TRBV2|TRBJ2-6
TGTGCCAGCAGTGACAGGGCTGGGGCCAACGTCCTGACTTTC
CASSDRAGANVLTF
>-|-|TRBV6-1|TRBJ2-1
TGTGCCAGCAGATGGGGCCAAAATGAGCAGTTCTTC
CASRWGQNEQFF
>-|TRBD2|TRBV6-1|TRBJ2-5
TGTGCCAGCAGGGCCCAACTAGCGGAGGAGACCCAGTACTTC
CASRAQLAEETQYF
>-|TRBD2|TRBV28|TRBJ2-7
TGTGCCAGCAGTTTCGAAATCAGCGGGGGTACCTACGAGCAGTACTTC
CASSFEISGGTYEQYF
>few|TRBD1|TRBV5-6|TRBJ1-4
TGTGCCAGCAGCTTTCAGGGCAGGGGGCGAGGTAATGAAAAACTGTTTTTT
CASSFQGRGRGNEKLFF
>few|-|TRBV6-1|TRBJ2-7
TGTGCCATCGTGGCAGACTCCTACGAGCAGTACTTC
CAIVADSYEQYF
>-|-|TRBV19|TRBJ1-5
TGTGCCAGTAGTATAGTAGATCAGCCCCAGCATTTT
CASSIVDQPQHF
>-|TRBD1|TRBV7-9|TRBJ1-1
TGTGCCAGCAGCTGGGCGGGACAGGGAGCTTTCTTT
CASSWAGQGAFF
>-|TRBD1|TRBV10-3|TRBJ1-5
TGTGCCGTCAGACAGGGGAGACATCAGCCCCAGCATTTT
CAVRQGRHQPQHF
>-|-|TRBV11-2|TRBJ2-2
TGTGCCAGCAGCTTAACCCGGGCCGGGGAGCTGTTTTTT
CASSLTRAGELFF
>-|-|TRBV27|TRBJ2-2
TGTGCCAGCAGCCTAGGGGGTTCAGGCACCGGGGAGCTGTTTTTT
CASSLGGSGTGELFF
>-|TRBD1|TRBV30|TRBJ2-7
TGTGCCGAAGGGGGCGAGAGCTCCTACGAGCAGTACTTC
CAEGGESSYEQYF
>few|-|TRBV6-1|TRBJ1-4
TGTGCCAGCAGGACACCGCGGGCTAATGAAAAACTGTTTTTT
CASRTPRANEKLFF
>once|TRBD1|TRBV6-5|TRBJ2-7
TGTGCCAGCAGTTACTCGTGGACAGGGGGCTACGAGCAGTACTTC
CASSYSWTGGYEQYF
>-|TRBD1|TRBV2|TRBJ2-5
TGTGCCAGCAGTCTTCACTCCGGGACAGTGCGGGAGACCCAGTACTTC
CASSLHSGTVRETQYF
>-|TRBD1|TRBV7-9|TRBJ2-1
TGTGCCAGCAGCTCCGGGACAGGGGGGTTAGGTGAGCAGTTCTTC
CASSSGTGGLGEQFF
>-|-|TRBV4-3|TRBJ1-2
TGCGCCAGCAGCAAAGGGTTCGGGAGAGCCGCTAACTATGGCTACACCTTC
CASSKGFGRAANYGYTF
>few|-|TRBV6-6|TRBJ1-2
TGTGCCAGCAGTTCGCCGACAGTGGACTATGGCTACACCTTC
CASSSPTVDYGYTF
>-|-|TRBV2|TRBJ2-1
TGTGCCAGCGGGGAACAGGGAAATGAGCAGTTCTTC
CASGEQGNEQFF
>-|-|TRBV30|TRBJ2-5
TGTGCCTGGAGAGAGAGCCGGGGGGCCCAGGAGACCCAGTACTTC
CAWRESRGAQETQYF
>-|TRBD2|TRBV14|TRBJ2-2
TGTGCCAGCAGCCAGACCGGGACTAGCTATGGCGGGGAGCTGTTTTTT
CASSQTGTSYGGELFF
>once|-|TRBV7-2|TRBJ1-4
TGTGCCAGCAGCCGAGGGGAGGATGAAAAACTGTTTTTT
CASSRGEDEKLFF
>many|-|TRBV11-2|TRBJ2-7
TGTGCCAGCAGTATGACAGACTCCTACGAGCAGTACTTC
CASSMTDSYEQYF
>few|-|TRBV11-2|TRBJ1-4
TGTGCCAGCAGCCCGGGAGGGTGGCGTGAAAAACTGTTTTTT
CASSPGGWREKLFF
>-|-|TRBV12-1|TRBJ2-7
TGTGCCAGCAGCTTTGATGGCAGCGCGAATCCCTACGAGCAGTACTTC
CASSFDGSANPYEQYF
>-|-|TRBV7-2|TRBJ2-5
TGTGCCAGCAGCTTATCGCCGGGAAGGAAAGAGACCCAGTACTTC
CASSLSPGRKETQYF
>-|TRBD1|TRBV7-6|TRBJ2-1
TGTGCCAGCAGTTCCGGGACAGGGGGGTACAATGAGCAGTTCTTC
CASSSGTGGYNEQFF
>-|-|TRBV11-2|TRBJ2-5
TGTGCCAGCAGTTCTGGATGGAGGGAGACCCAGTACTTC
CASSSGWRETQYF